Below are 21 T cell receptor beta chains sequenced from a single sample in a study of identical twins. One entry per CDR3 protein, called by TCRdb with MiXCR from the 5' RACE reads. This sample has around 240,000 distinct CDR3 sequences, with 10% to 13% found just once. The material sequenced was memory T cells sorted from blood. The receptors shown here come from a man aged 50 to 60 in good health.

This clonotype has only a few counts. The rearrangement links TRBV5-1 to TRBJ2-1; TRBD1 might be the D (6 bases). Trimming removed 4 bases from V and 10 bases from J, with 15 bases in between. The CDR3 has 13 amino acids. Germline CDR1 and CDR2: SGHRS and YFSETQ. CDR3: CASSANDQGEQFF. The CDR3, as DNA: TGCGCCAGCAGCGCGAACGATCAGGGGGAGCAGTTCTTC.

This clonotype was detected ten times or more. The chain joins TRBV12-3 or TRBV12-4 to TRBJ2-4; D is possibly TRBD1 (6 bases). The CDR3 totals 13 residues. Trimming left V 3 bases short and J 8 bases short, with 11 bases between. The CDR3 loop reads CASSFRGTDIQYF. The CDR3 region has the DNA TGTGCCAGCAGTTTTAGGGGGACGGACATTCAGTACTTC.

The CDR3 sequence: CASRGSGGPTDTQYF. The CDR3, as DNA: TGTGCCAGCAGGGGGAGCGGGGGGCCCACAGATACGCAGTATTTT. V is TRBV5-6 and J is TRBJ2-3; 9 nucleotides line up with TRBD2. The CDR3 is 15 amino acids. After removal of 5 bases from V and 2 bases from J, the junction contained 6 bases not matched to a gene. The germline CDR1 and CDR2 sequences are SGHDT and YYEEEE.

V gene TRBV6-5 combines with J gene TRBJ2-7; D remains ambiguous. With 0 bases removed from V and 5 bases from J, the gap between germline ends came to 11 bases. CDR3 length: 14 residues. Germline V gene sequence: CDR1 MNHEY, CDR2 SVGAGI. CDR3 in DNA: TGTGCCAGCAGTTACTCTCTGGGTTCGGACGAGCAGTACTTC. The encoded protein is CASSYSLGSDEQYF.

This clonotype showed up many times. The genes are TRBV6-1 and TRBJ2-7; D is undetermined. CDR3 length: 13 residues. Trimming took off 6 bases at V and 4 bases at J, with 13 bases between the two ends. The germline CDR1 and CDR2 sequences are MNHNS and SASEGT. In DNA form, the CDR3 reads TGTGCCAGCAGCCGGGTCCACCCTTACGAGCAGTACTTC. This encodes CASSRVHPYEQYF.

This clonotype was observed many times. The J gene is TRBJ1-5, the V gene TRBV19; D might be TRBD1 (6 bases). V lost 10 bases, J lost 6 bases, and 19 bases lay in between. The CDR3 spans 14 residues. CDR1 is LNHDA and CDR2 is SQIVND in the germline V gene (reference sequence). CDR3 in DNA: TGTGCCACCTCCTCGACAGGCGTGGGTCAGCCCCAGCATTTT. Protein: CATSSTGVGQPQHF.

There are a few counts of this clonotype. This CDR3 is CASSRTGLDTQYF. DNA of the CDR3: TGTGCCAGCAGCCGTACAGGGCTAGATACGCAGTATTTT. This chain links TRBV16 with TRBJ2-3; perhaps TRBD1 as D (6 bases). V lost 4 bases to trimming and J lost 5 bases, with 10 bases between them. Germline values: CDR1 KGHSY, CDR2 FQNENV. The CDR3 length is 13 residues.

The rearrangement uses TRBV11-2 and TRBJ2-1; 11 nucleotides agree with TRBD2. The CDR3 has 18 residues. The trim removed 6 bases at V and 0 bases at J, leaving 10 bases unmatched. Per germline, CDR1 SGHAT and CDR2 FQNNGV. CDR3 region: CASSPGLAGLPSYNEQFF. CDR3 nucleotide sequence: TGTGCCAGCAGTCCAGGACTAGCGGGTCTACCCTCCTACAATGAGCAGTTCTTC.

This clonotype was found a few times. The chain uses TRBV12-3 or TRBV12-4 and TRBJ2-5; D might be TRBD1 (6 bases). Between the trimmed V and J ends, which lost 5 bases and 4 bases, there was a span of 14 bases. This CDR3 is built from 14 residues. CDR3 nucleotides: TGTGCCAGCAGTGCCCAGGGGTTGGGAGAGACCCAGTACTTC. Amino acids: CASSAQGLGETQYF.

This clonotype has a handful of counts. The chain couples TRBV27 to TRBJ1-6; D call uncertain. The CDR3 sequence is 12 residues long. V was trimmed by 7 bases and J by 8 bases, leaving 9 bases between them. Germline CDR1 and CDR2: MNHEY and SMNVEV (reference sequence). This chain's CDR3 is CASKPPDSPLHF. The CDR3 bases are TGTGCCAGCAAGCCCCCCGATTCACCCCTCCACTTT.

The sample holds many counts of this clonotype. The chain couples TRBV20-1 to TRBJ2-7, with 10 positions matching TRBD2. The CDR3 is made up of 14 amino acids. Germline CDR1 is DFQATT and CDR2 is SNEGSKA (reference sequence). The V and J ends lost 5 bases and 3 bases, in that order; junction bases with no gene match: 7. The CDR3 DNA sequence: TGCAGTGCTGAGAGCGGGAGGGCGGTCTACGAGCAGTACTTC. It codes for CSAESGRAVYEQYF.

The chain carries TRBV5-5 and TRBJ2-6; D remains ambiguous. Trimming removed 3 bases at V and 0 bases at J, with 10 bases between. This CDR3 is 16 amino acids long. Germline V gene lookup returns CDR1 SGHKS and CDR2 YYEKEE (reference sequence). The CDR3 DNA follows: TGTGCCAGCAGCTCGGAGCTGGCCTCTGGGGCCAACGTCCTGACTTTC. Protein product: CASSSELASGANVLTF.

Note on this clonotype: The junction departs from the called germline gene at one end, perhaps through a read error. This chain uses TRBV11-1 with TRBJ2-7, with D possibly matching TRBD2 (6 bases). CDR1 is SGHAT and CDR2 is FQDESV in the germline V gene (reference sequence). The CDR3 length is 15 residues. The CDR3 DNA follows: TGTGCCAACAGCTTAGGTGGGGGACTTCTCTACGAGCAGTACTTC. It translates to CANSLGGGLLYEQYF.

The chain carries TRBV7-2 and TRBJ2-4; D remains ambiguous. Between the trimmed V and J ends, which lost 4 bases and 7 bases, there was a span of 14 bases. The germline V gene has CDR1 SGHTA and CDR2 FQGNSA. The CDR3 has 14 amino acids. The CDR3 sequence: CASSSGPPPNIQYF. The CDR3 coding sequence is TGTGCCAGCAGCTCCGGGCCTCCCCCGAACATTCAGTACTTC. The variable domain in full, completed from reference TRBV7-2 and TRBJ2-4, reads GAGVSQSPSNKVTEKGKDVELRCDPISGHTALYWYRQSLGQGLEFLIYFQGNSAPDKSGLPSDRFSAERTGGSVSTLTIQRTQQEDSAVYLCASSSGPPPNIQYFGAGTRLSVL.

In this sample, this clonotype turned up many times. The V call is TRBV7-2, the J call TRBJ1-5; TRBD1 might be the D (5 bases). V shed 3 bases and J shed 4 bases, with 10 bases lying between them. Germline V gene sequence: CDR1 SGHTA, CDR2 FQGNSA. The CDR3 sequence is 14 residues long. The CDR3 reads CASSFWGRNQPQHF. CDR3 DNA: TGTGCCAGCAGCTTCTGGGGACGTAATCAGCCCCAGCATTTT.

The rearrangement uses TRBV3-1 and TRBJ2-5; D is uncertain. Between the trimmed V and J ends, which lost 4 bases and 7 bases, there was a span of 10 bases. This CDR3 spans 12 amino acids. Germline values: CDR1 LGHDT, CDR2 YNNKEL (reference sequence). The CDR3 DNA reads as TGTGCCAGCAGCCTTAGAAAGGTGACCCAGTACTTC. Translated: CASSLRKVTQYF.

This clonotype has at least ten counts. V is TRBV5-1 and J is TRBJ1-6, with D maybe TRBD1 (5 bases). Between the trimmed V and J ends, which lost 1 base and 6 bases, there was a span of 8 bases. The germline V gene has CDR1 SGHRS and CDR2 YFSETQ. The CDR3 runs to 14 residues. The CDR3 loop is CASSLRQSNSPLHF. Written as DNA, the CDR3 is TGCGCCAGCAGCTTGAGACAGAGTAATTCACCCCTCCACTTT.

This clonotype has only a few counts. The chain couples TRBV5-1 to TRBJ2-3; D is undetermined. V shed 1 base and J shed 1 base, with 10 bases lying between them. Germline CDR1 is SGHRS and CDR2 is YFSETQ. This CDR3 has 15 residues. As DNA, the CDR3 is TGCGCCAGCAGCTTGTCCGGTTCCGGCACAGATACGCAGTATTTT. This translates into CASSLSGSGTDTQYF.

The rearrangement uses TRBV5-6 and TRBJ2-7, with a weak D call TRBD1 (5 bases). V lost 2 bases and J lost 2, with 11 bases in between. The CDR3 contains 14 residues. Looked up from germline, CDR1 is SGHDT and CDR2 is YYEEEE. The CDR3 loop is CASSLPDKTYEQYF. The CDR3 bases are TGTGCCAGCAGCTTACCGGACAAAACCTACGAGCAGTACTTC.

The chain has TRBV20-1 and TRBJ2-2; TRBD1 aligns across 9 bases. There are 15 residues in the CDR3. From germline, CDR1 is DFQATT and CDR2 SNEGSKA (reference sequence). The junction had 3 bases not matched to a gene; V was cut back by 3 bases and J by 1 base. CDR3 DNA: TGCAGTGCTAGCAACAGGGGGCGGAACACCGGGGAGCTGTTTTTT. This sequence encodes CSASNRGRNTGELFF.

This chain connects TRBV2 to TRBJ2-5; perhaps TRBD2 as D (6 bases). The CDR3 totals 13 residues. The V end was cut by 2 bases, the J end by 4 bases, with 8 bases between. The germline gives CDR1 SNHLY, CDR2 FYNNEI. The CDR3 sequence is CASSERRGETQYF. The CDR3 coding sequence is TGTGCCAGCAGTGAAAGGAGGGGAGAGACCCAGTACTTC.